A selection of T cell receptor beta chains follows, all from one sample in a study of beta chain features in type 1 diabetes. The assay was immunoSEQ multiplex PCR, and TCRdb's table has in-frame clones only and misses some. The sample carries under 900,000 clones, about a sixth recorded once. The specimen was naive CD4+ T cells from blood. Receptors were obtained from a woman between 18 and 29 years old in good health. The CDR3 runs from the conserved cysteine through the conserved F or W. A D gene is named only where the DNA matches it firmly. Only part of the rows carry a size: once, few, many, or a class if the clone is expanded.

D gene,J gene,V gene,clone size,CDR3 DNA,CDR3 protein
TRBD1,TRBJ2-6,TRBV10-3,few,TGTGCCATCAGTGATGACAGGGGGGCTGGGGCCAACGTCCTGACTTTC,CAISDDRGAGANVLTF
NA,TRBJ2-1,TRBV5-1,few,TGCGCCAGCAGCTTCACCAATGGGGGCCAGACAGTACGGCAGTTCTTC,CASSFTNGGQTVRQFF
NA,TRBJ2-7,TRBV28,few,TGTGCCAGCCATGTAGACAACTCCTACGAGCAGTACTTC,CASHVDNSYEQYF
TRBD2,TRBJ2-7,TRBV5-1,few,TGCGCCAGCAGCTTGGTGCCGCGGGAGGGCCTCTACGAGCAGTACTTC,CASSLVPREGLYEQYF
NA,TRBJ2-7,TRBV10-3,NA,TGTGCCTCCACGGACAGAACCGCCTACGAGCAGTACTTC,CASTDRTAYEQYF
TRBD2,TRBJ2-3,TRBV29-1,few,TGCAGCCACTGGACTAGCGTCACAGATACGCAGTATTTT,CSHWTSVTDTQYF
NA,TRBJ2-1,TRBV15,NA,TGTGCCACCAGCACGCGGACACGGGCCTGGGATGAGCAGTTCTTC,CATSTRTRAWDEQFF
NA,TRBJ2-7,TRBV7-2,NA,TGTGCCAGCAGCTACGCTGGGGGCGCGTACGAGCAGTACTTC,CASSYAGGAYEQYF
TRBD1,TRBJ1-4,TRBV6-5,few,TGTGCCAGCAGCCCTTTGGACAGGGGGAGGGAAAAACTGTTTTTT,CASSPLDRGREKLFF
NA,TRBJ2-6,TRBV2,few,TGTGCCAGCAGTGAAGAAGGGGGTGATGGGGCCAACGTCCTGACTTTC,CASSEEGGDGANVLTF
TRBD1,TRBJ1-2,TRBV2,NA,TGTGCCAGAACAGGGGGCGACTATGGCTACACCTTC,CARTGGDYGYTF
NA,TRBJ2-7,TRBV5-1,NA,TGCGCCAGCAGCTTGATTTTGTTGTCAGTCCGGACCGCAAGCTCCTACGAGCAGTACTTC,CASSLILLSVRTASSYEQYF
TRBD2,TRBJ2-5,TRBV7-9,NA,TGTGCCAGCAGCTTAGGGCTAGCGGGAGGTGGAGAGACCCAGTACTTC,CASSLGLAGGGETQYF
TRBD2,TRBJ2-5,TRBV19,NA,TGTGCCAGTGGACCGGGACTAGCGGGACGTGGGGAGACCCAGTACTTC,CASGPGLAGRGETQYF
NA,TRBJ2-5,TRBV9,few,TGTGCCAGCAGCGGGGGTCGCCAAGAGACCCAGTACTTC,CASSGGRQETQYF
TRBD2,TRBJ2-1,TRBV5-1,few,TGCGCCAGCAGCTTGGCTAGCGGGAGGGCCGGTGAGCAGTTCTTC,CASSLASGRAGEQFF
TRBD1,TRBJ2-5,TRBV27,few,TGTGCCACCCGCCGGACAGGCGGGGAGACCCAGTACTTC,CATRRTGGETQYF
TRBD1,TRBJ2-1,TRBV10-3,NA,TGTGCCATCAGCGAGTACAGGGGGGACAATGAGCAGTTCTTC,CAISEYRGDNEQFF
TRBD2,TRBJ2-3,TRBV7-6,few,TGTGCCAGCAGCCCTAGCGGACCTAGCACAGATACGCAGTATTTT,CASSPSGPSTDTQYF
TRBD1,TRBJ2-1,TRBV9,few,TGTGCCAGCAGCGCGCTAAGGACAGGGTACAATGAGCAGTTCTTC,CASSALRTGYNEQFF
TRBD1,TRBJ2-5,TRBV6-6,NA,TGTGCCAGCAGTTACTCGCGCAGGGGGGAGACCCAGTACTTC,CASSYSRRGETQYF
NA,TRBJ2-5,TRBV11-2,NA,TGTGCCAGCAGCTTAGTTCTCAGGTCGGAGACCCAGTACTTC,CASSLVLRSETQYF
NA,TRBJ2-1,TRBV2,few,TGTGCCAGCAGTACAGAGGGCAGCTCCTACAATGAGCAGTTCTTC,CASSTEGSSYNEQFF
NA,TRBJ2-2,TRBV7-2,NA,TGTGCCAGCAGCCCGGGTCGATACACCGGGGAGCTGTTTTTT,CASSPGRYTGELFF
NA,TRBJ2-7,TRBV10-3,NA,TGTGCCAGCAGTTACTCGAGTGGACTTTCCTACGAGCAGTACTTC,CASSYSSGLSYEQYF
NA,TRBJ2-1,TRBV18,NA,TGTGCCAGCTCATTCGACAGCCCGGCAAATGAGCAGTTCTTC,CASSFDSPANEQFF
TRBD2,TRBJ2-5,TRBV28,NA,TGTGCCAGCTGGACTAGCGGGAGGGTGGGGGAGACCCAGTACTTC,CASWTSGRVGETQYF
TRBD2,TRBJ2-3,TRBV11-2,NA,TGTGCCAGCAGCTTTGCAGCGGGAGCTGGGACAGATACGCAGTATTTT,CASSFAAGAGTDTQYF
NA,TRBJ1-5,TRBV4-2,few,TGTGCCAGCAGCCCGGAAGCAGGCCAGCCCCAGCATTTT,CASSPEAGQPQHF
TRBD1,TRBJ1-2,TRBV13,NA,TGTGCCAGCAGCCGGACAGGGATGATAGGAGGCTACACCTTC,CASSRTGMIGGYTF
NA,TRBJ2-7,TRBV27,NA,TGTGCCAGCAGTCCCCTCACTGGCAGGGACTACGAGCAGTACTTC,CASSPLTGRDYEQYF
NA,TRBJ2-1,TRBV5-4,NA,TGTGCCAGCAGCTTGGTGGGCTTCGTCAATGAGCAGTTCTTC,CASSLVGFVNEQFF
NA,TRBJ2-7,TRBV20-1,few,TGCAGTGCTAGAGGAGCCTACGAGCAGTACTTC,CSARGAYEQYF
NA,TRBJ1-2,TRBV6-1,few,TGTGCCAGCAGTGAATCGGTAGGGAGGACCCTCCGGAAAAACTATGGCTACACCTTC,CASSESVGRTLRKNYGYTF
NA,TRBJ2-1,TRBV18,few,TGTGCCAGCTCACCAGGGGGCCCATTTCTGTATGAGCAGTTCTTC,CASSPGGPFLYEQFF
NA,TRBJ2-3,TRBV4-3,NA,TGCGCCAGCAGCCATGGCGTCGGAATTCCAGATACGCAGTATTTT,CASSHGVGIPDTQYF
TRBD1,TRBJ2-5,TRBV5-4,NA,TGTGCCAGCAGCCCAGGGGGTATTCGGGAGACCCAGTACTTC,CASSPGGIRETQYF
NA,TRBJ1-4,TRBV4-2,few,TGTGCCAGCAGCAAGGACAGATGGAATGAAAAACTGTTTTTT,CASSKDRWNEKLFF
NA,TRBJ1-5,TRBV28,NA,TGTGCCAGCAGTTCCAGTGTCTATAGCAATCAGCCCCAGCATTTT,CASSSSVYSNQPQHF
NA,TRBJ2-7,TRBV5-1,few,TGCGCCAGCAGCTTGGGGGCAGGTCCCTACGAGCAGTACTTC,CASSLGAGPYEQYF
NA,TRBJ2-7,TRBV7-2,few,TGTGCCAGCAGCTTATTCCAGGGGCAATACGAGCAGTACTTC,CASSLFQGQYEQYF